The present TCR beta chain was sequenced within a study of blood T cells in healthy people across ages. The study, taken as a whole, reports: Roughly linear age-related decline in beta diversity appeared, significant by age approximately 41. It was found that TCR beta diversity correlated strongly with the percentage of naive T cells.

V dropped 3 bases and J dropped 3 bases, with 5 bases sitting between them. Germline CDR1 DFQATT, CDR2 SNEGSKA (reference sequence). CDR3 length: 12 residues. There are a few counts of this clonotype. No antigen is known for it. It was with a sample-barcoded 5' primer and a J-beta primer mix that a second PCR of roughly 6 to 12 cycles was run. TCRdb redid the calling of the 5' RACE reads with MiXCR, one entry per CDR3 protein. Seen here are over 950,000 distinct CDR3 sequences, around two fifths observed once, and the top ten hold about 12%. The chain joins TRBV20-1 to TRBJ2-2; D is possibly TRBD1 (5 bases). The origin of this receptor is a man aged 18 to 30 in good health. Specimen: blood. As DNA, the CDR3 is TGCAGTGCTAGCAGGGACACCGGGGAGCTGTTTTTT. This codes for CSASRDTGELFF.